This is a list of T cell receptor beta chains from one sample in a study of cytomegalovirus exposure and HLA in healthy donors. Produced via immunoSEQ multiplex PCR; TCRdb's table is partial and in-frame only. Among some 51,000 clones listed, 55% to 75% were seen once. Sequencing was done on a sample of PBMCs. These receptors were collected from a man aged 35 to 55 in good health and CMV-seropositive. The CDR3 runs from the conserved cysteine through the conserved F or W. D genes are given only for firm matches. The size of a clone is reported for some rows only, either as once, few or many, or as a class for expanded clones.

cdr3_nt cdr3_aa j_call v_call cdr3_length d_call clone_size
TGTGCCAGCAGAACTGACAGAGCTAACTATGGCTACACCTTC CASRTDRANYGYTF TRBJ1-2 TRBV6-5 14 NA few
TGCGCCAGCAGACCCGCGCAGGATTCACCCCTCCACTTT CASRPAQDSPLHF TRBJ1-6 TRBV5-1 13 NA NA
TGTGCCAGCAGCCACCCGGGATCTGGGGCCAACGTCCTGACTTTC CASSHPGSGANVLTF TRBJ2-6 TRBV14 15 NA NA
TGTGCCAGCAGAAAGGACAGGGAGGACACCGGGGAGCTGTTTTTT CASRKDREDTGELFF TRBJ2-2 TRBV6-4 15 TRBD1 NA
TGTGCCAGCAGTTTCGGACAGAATAATTCACCCCTCCACTTT CASSFGQNNSPLHF TRBJ1-6 TRBV6-5 14 NA NA
TGCAGCGTTGAAGCGGCGGAAAACTATGGCTACACCTTC CSVEAAENYGYTF TRBJ1-2 TRBV29-1 13 NA NA
TGTGCCAGCAGTCCACTACAGGGGAGGCGGGAGACCCAGTACTTC CASSPLQGRRETQYF TRBJ2-5 TRBV27 15 NA NA
TGTGCCACCAGTTGGACAGGGGGCACAGATACGCAGTATTTT CATSWTGGTDTQYF TRBJ2-3 TRBV15 14 TRBD1 NA
TGTGCCTGGAGAGAAACAGGGCGTATGAAGACCGGGGAGCTGTTTTTT CAWRETGRMKTGELFF TRBJ2-2 TRBV30 16 NA NA
TGTGCCAGCAGTGGACAGAGAAACACCGGGGAGCTGTTTTTT CASSGQRNTGELFF TRBJ2-2 TRBV6-1 14 NA NA
TGTGCCAGCACCCCGCGAGCGGCTGGGGCCAACGTCCTGACTTTC CASTPRAAGANVLTF TRBJ2-6 TRBV6-6 15 NA few
TGTGCCATCAGTGAGCGGGTTTCTGAGCAGTTCTTC CAISERVSEQFF TRBJ2-1 TRBV10-3 12 NA NA
TGTGCCAGCGAGACAAGCGGGGGGGATCATACGCAGTATTTT CASETSGGDHTQYF TRBJ2-3 TRBV6-1 14 TRBD2 once
TGTGCCAGCAGGTTCGACAGGGACTACGAGCAGTACTTC CASRFDRDYEQYF TRBJ2-7 TRBV6-5 13 TRBD1 once
TGCGCCAGCAGGGAGGGGAGAAACACTGAAGCTTTCTTT CASREGRNTEAFF TRBJ1-1 TRBV10-1 13 NA NA
TGTGCCAGCAGCTTAACGGGCAGTTTGAAGGCCGAAGCTTTCTTT CASSLTGSLKAEAFF TRBJ1-1 TRBV7-3 15 NA NA
TGTGCCAGCAGGCCTAGCGGGGGCCTCGTGGATGAGCAGTTCTTC CASRPSGGLVDEQFF TRBJ2-1 TRBV6-1 15 TRBD2 NA
TGCGCCAGCAGCTTGGCCGGGATGGGTTCACCCCTCCACTTT CASSLAGMGSPLHF TRBJ1-6 TRBV5-1 14 NA few
TGTGCCAGCAGCTGGGACAGATTTAATGAAAAACTGTTTTTT CASSWDRFNEKLFF TRBJ1-4 TRBV2 14 TRBD1 NA
TGTGCCAGCAGTGAAATAGCGGGGAGAAAGCTGCTAAATTCACCCCTCCACTTT CASSEIAGRKLLNSPLHF TRBJ1-6 TRBV6-1 18 NA few
TGCGCCAGCAGCCAGCACGGGACAGGGGATGAAAAACTGTTTTTT CASSQHGTGDEKLFF TRBJ1-4 TRBV4-1 15 TRBD1 NA
TGCAGCGTTGAAGCGACAGTAAACGAGCAGTACTTC CSVEATVNEQYF TRBJ2-7 TRBV29-1 12 NA NA
TGTGCCAGCAGCTTAAATGAGGGTGAAAAACTGTTTTTT CASSLNEGEKLFF TRBJ1-4 TRBV7-8 13 NA NA
TGTGCCAGCAAAACCGGACTAGCGGCCCCCAATGAGCAGTTCTTC CASKTGLAAPNEQFF TRBJ2-1 TRBV6-1 15 TRBD2 NA